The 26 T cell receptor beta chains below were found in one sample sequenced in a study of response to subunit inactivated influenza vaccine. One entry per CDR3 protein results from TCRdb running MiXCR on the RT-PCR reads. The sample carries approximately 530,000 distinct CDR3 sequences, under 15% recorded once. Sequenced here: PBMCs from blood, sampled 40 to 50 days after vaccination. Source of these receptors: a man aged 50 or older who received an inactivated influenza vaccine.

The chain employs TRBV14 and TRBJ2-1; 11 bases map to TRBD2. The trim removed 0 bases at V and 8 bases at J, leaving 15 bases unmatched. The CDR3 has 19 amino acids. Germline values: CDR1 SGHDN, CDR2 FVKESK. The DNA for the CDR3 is TGTGCCAGCAGCCAAGAAAGGCTAGCGGGAGGCCTAAACTGGGATGAGCAGTTCTTC. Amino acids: CASSQERLAGGLNWDEQFF.

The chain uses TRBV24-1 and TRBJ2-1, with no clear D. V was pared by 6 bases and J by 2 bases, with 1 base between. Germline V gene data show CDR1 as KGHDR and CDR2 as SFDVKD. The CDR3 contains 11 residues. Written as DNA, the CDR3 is TGTGCCACCAGTACCTACAATGAGCAGTTCTTC. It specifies CATSTYNEQFF.

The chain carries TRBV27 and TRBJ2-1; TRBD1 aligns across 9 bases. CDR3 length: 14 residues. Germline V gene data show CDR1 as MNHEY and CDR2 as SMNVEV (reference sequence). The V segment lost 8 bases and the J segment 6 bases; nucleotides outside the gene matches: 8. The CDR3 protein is CASRPGTGPNEQFF. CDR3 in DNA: TGTGCCAGCCGACCCGGGACAGGGCCCAATGAGCAGTTCTTC.

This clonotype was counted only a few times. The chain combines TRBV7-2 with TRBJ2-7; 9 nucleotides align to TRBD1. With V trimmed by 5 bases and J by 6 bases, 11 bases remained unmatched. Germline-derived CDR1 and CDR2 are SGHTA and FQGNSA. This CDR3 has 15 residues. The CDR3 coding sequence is TGTGCCAGCAGCCCTAGGACAGGGGAGTGGCGCGAGCAGTACTTC. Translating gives CASSPRTGEWREQYF.

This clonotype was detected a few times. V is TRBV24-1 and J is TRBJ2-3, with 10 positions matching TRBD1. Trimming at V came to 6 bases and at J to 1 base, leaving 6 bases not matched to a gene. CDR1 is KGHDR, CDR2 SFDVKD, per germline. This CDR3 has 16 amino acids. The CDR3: CATSRTGGYGTDTQYF. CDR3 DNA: TGTGCCACCAGTCGGACAGGGGGATACGGCACAGATACGCAGTATTTT.

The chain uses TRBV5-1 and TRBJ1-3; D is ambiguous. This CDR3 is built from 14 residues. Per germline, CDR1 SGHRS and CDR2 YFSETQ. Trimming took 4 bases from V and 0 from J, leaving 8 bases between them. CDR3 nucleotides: TGCGCCAGCAGCGCGTCCATCTCTGGAAACACCATATATTTT. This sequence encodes CASSASISGNTIYF.

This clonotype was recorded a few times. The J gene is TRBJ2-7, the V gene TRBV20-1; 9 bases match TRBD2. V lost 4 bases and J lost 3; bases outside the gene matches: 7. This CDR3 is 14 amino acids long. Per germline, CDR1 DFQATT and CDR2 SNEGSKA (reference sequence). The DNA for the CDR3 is TGCAGTGCTAAGGATTCTAGCGGGGTCTACGAGCAGTACTTC. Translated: CSAKDSSGVYEQYF.

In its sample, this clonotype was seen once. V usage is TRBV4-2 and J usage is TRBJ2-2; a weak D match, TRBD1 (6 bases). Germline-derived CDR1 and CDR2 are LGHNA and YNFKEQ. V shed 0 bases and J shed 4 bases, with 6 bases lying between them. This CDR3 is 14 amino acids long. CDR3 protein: CASSQEGGTGELFF. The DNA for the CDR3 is TGTGCCAGCAGCCAAGAAGGGGGCACCGGGGAGCTGTTTTTT.

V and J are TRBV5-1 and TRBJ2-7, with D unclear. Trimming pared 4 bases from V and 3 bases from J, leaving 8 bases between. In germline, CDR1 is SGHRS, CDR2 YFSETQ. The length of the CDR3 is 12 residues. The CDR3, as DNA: TGCGCCAGCAGCACTGACGTCTACGAGCAGTACTTC. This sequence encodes CASSTDVYEQYF. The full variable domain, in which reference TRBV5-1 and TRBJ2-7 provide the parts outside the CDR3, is KAGVTQTPRYLIKTRGQQVTLSCSPISGHRSVSWYQQTPGQGLQFLFEYFSETQRNKGNFPGRFSGRQFSNSRSEMNVSTLELGDSALYLCASSTDVYEQYFGPGTRLTVT.

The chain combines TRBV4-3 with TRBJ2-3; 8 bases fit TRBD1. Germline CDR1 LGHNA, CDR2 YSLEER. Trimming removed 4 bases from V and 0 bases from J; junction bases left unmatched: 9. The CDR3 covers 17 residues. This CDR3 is CASSRDRTGPSTDTQYF. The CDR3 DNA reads TGCGCCAGCAGCCGGGACCGGACAGGGCCTAGCACAGATACGCAGTATTTT.

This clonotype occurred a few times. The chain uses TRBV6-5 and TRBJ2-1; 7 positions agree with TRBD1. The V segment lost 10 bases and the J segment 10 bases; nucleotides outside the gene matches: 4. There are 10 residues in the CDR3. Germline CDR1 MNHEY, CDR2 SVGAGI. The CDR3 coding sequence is TGTGCCACCAGGGGGAAAGAGCAGTTCTTC. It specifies CATRGKEQFF.

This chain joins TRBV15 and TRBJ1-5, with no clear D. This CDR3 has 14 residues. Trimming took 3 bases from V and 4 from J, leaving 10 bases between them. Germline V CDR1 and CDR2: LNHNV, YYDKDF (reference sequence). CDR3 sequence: CATSSGYENQPQHF. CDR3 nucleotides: TGTGCCACCAGCAGCGGATACGAAAATCAGCCCCAGCATTTT. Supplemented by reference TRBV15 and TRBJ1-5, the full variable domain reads DAMVIQNPRYQVTQFGKPVTLSCSQTLNHNVMYWYQQKSSQAPKLLFHYYDKDFNNEADTPDNFQSRRPNTSFCFLDIRSPGLGDTAMYLCATSSGYENQPQHFGDGTRLSIL.

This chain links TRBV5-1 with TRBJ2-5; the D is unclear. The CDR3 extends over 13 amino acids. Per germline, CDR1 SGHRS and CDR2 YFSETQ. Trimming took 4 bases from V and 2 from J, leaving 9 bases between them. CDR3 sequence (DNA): TGCGCCAGCAGCGGTCAATCGCAAGAGACCCAGTACTTC. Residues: CASSGQSQETQYF.

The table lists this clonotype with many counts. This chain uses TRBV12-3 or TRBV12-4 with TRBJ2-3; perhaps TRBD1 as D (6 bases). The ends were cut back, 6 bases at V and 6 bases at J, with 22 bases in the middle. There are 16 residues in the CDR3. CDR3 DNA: TGTGCCAGCAGCCCAATAGACAGGCCTGAGGTGGATACGCAGTATTTT. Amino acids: CASSPIDRPEVDTQYF.

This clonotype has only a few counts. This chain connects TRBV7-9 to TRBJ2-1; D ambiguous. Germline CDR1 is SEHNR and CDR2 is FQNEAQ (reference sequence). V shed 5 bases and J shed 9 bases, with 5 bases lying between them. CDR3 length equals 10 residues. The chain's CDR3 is CASSMSEQFF. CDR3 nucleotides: TGTGCCAGCAGCATGAGTGAGCAGTTCTTC.

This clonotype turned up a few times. The DNA for the CDR3 is TGCGCCAGCAGCTCATGGGACAGGACACAAGAGACCCAGTACTTC. Translating it yields CASSSWDRTQETQYF. This chain connects TRBV5-1 to TRBJ2-5; the match to TRBD1 covers 8 bases. The germline V gene encodes CDR1 SGHRS and CDR2 YFSETQ. Germline trimming cut 3 bases from V and 2 bases from J; bases unmatched to any gene: 6. CDR3 size: 15 residues.

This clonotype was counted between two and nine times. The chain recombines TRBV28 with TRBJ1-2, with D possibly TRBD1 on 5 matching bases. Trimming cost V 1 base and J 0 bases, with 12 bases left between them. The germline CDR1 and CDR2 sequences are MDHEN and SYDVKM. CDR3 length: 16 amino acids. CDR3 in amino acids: CASSLLSGGANYGYTF. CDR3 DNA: TGTGCCAGCAGTTTATTATCGGGGGGAGCTAACTATGGCTACACCTTC.

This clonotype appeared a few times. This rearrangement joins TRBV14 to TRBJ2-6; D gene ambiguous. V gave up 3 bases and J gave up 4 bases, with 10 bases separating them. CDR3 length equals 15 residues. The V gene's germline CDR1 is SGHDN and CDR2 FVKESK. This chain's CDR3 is CASSHLAWGANVLTF. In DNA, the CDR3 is TGTGCCAGCAGCCATCTCGCGTGGGGGGCCAACGTCCTGACTTTC.

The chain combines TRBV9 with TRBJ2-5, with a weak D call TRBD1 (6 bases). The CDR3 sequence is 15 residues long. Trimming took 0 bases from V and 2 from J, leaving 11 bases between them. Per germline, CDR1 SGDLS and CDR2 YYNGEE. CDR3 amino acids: CASSVGGHSQETQYF. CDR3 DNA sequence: TGTGCCAGCAGCGTAGGGGGACACTCTCAAGAGACCCAGTACTTC.

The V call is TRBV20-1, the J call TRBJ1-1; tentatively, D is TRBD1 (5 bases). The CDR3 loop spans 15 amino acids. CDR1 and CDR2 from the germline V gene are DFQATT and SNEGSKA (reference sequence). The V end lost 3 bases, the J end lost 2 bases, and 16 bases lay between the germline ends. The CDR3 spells CSARLGGAQNTEAFF. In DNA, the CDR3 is TGCAGTGCTAGGTTGGGAGGGGCACAAAACACTGAAGCTTTCTTT.

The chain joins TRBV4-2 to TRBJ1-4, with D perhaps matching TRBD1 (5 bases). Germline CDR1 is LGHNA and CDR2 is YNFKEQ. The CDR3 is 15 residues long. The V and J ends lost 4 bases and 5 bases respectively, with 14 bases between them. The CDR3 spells CASSPESGPNEKLFF. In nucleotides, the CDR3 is TGTGCCAGCAGCCCAGAATCGGGACCCAATGAAAAACTGTTTTTT.

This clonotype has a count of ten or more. CDR3 nucleotide sequence: TGCAGCGTCGCGTCGGGGGGGCATACAGATACGCAGTATTTT. Encoded protein: CSVASGGHTDTQYF. This chain links TRBV29-1 with TRBJ2-3, with TRBD2 identical over 8 bases. The CDR3 is 14 residues long. V gave up 6 bases and J gave up 3 bases; unmatched junction bases: 8. Germline CDR1 and CDR2: SQVTM and ANQGSEA.

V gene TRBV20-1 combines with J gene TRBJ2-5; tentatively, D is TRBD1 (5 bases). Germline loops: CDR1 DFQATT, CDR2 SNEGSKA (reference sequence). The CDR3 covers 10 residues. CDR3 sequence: CRPFQGTQYF. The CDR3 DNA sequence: TGCAGGCCCTTTCAGGGGACCCAGTACTTC.

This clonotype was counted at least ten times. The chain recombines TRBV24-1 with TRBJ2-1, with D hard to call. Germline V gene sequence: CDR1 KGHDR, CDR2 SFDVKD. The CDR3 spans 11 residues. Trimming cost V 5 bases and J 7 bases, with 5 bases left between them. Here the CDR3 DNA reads TGTGCCACCAGTGGAACTAATGAGCAGTTCTTC. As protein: CATSGTNEQFF.

The CDR3 DNA sequence: TGTGCCAGCAGCTTCGGAACAGGGGGGATAAGGACTGAAGCTTTCTTT. This codes for CASSFGTGGIRTEAFF. The chain joins TRBV5-6 to TRBJ1-1; 8 bases fit TRBD1. From germline, CDR1 is SGHDT and CDR2 YYEEEE. The junction had 11 bases not matched to a gene; V was cut back by 2 bases and J by 5 bases. The CDR3 has 16 residues.

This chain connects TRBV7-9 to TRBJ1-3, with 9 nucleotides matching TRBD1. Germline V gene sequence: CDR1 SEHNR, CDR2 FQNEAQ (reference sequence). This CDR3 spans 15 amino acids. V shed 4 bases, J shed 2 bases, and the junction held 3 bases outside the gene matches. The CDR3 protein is CASSSDRGAGNTIYF. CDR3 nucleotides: TGTGCCAGCAGCTCGGACAGGGGAGCTGGAAACACCATATATTTT.